The 18 T cell receptor beta chains in this list originate from one sample, sequenced in a study of T-cell reconstitution after alpha-beta-depleted transplantation in children. A TCRbeta library incorporating unique molecular identifiers was prepared. One entry per CDR3 protein, called by TCRdb with MiXCR from the PCR reads. The data hold some 600,000 distinct CDR3 sequences, with roughly 15% observed a single time. The source was PBMCs from the stem cell graft donor, collected from the stem cell graft. These receptors all come from a human donor who donated a stem cell graft to a child with acute myeloid leukemia.

The chain carries TRBV19 and TRBJ2-1; D may be TRBD2 (6 bases). The CDR3 is 14 amino acids. Germline CDR1 reads LNHDA; CDR2 reads SQIVND (reference sequence). The V end lost 3 bases, the J end lost 8 bases, and 14 bases lay between the germline ends. The chain's CDR3 is CASSIFRGTHEQFF. CDR3 DNA sequence: TGTGCCAGTAGTATCTTTCGGGGGACCCATGAGCAGTTCTTC.

J is TRBJ1-1 and V is TRBV5-1, with D perhaps matching TRBD1 (6 bases). Trimming removed 7 bases from V and 1 base from J, with 17 bases in between. This CDR3 spans 15 amino acids. Germline CDR1 and CDR2: SGHRS and YFSETQ. The CDR3 DNA is TGCGCCAGCGACAAGGGGGGTGACTCGAACACTGAAGCTTTCTTT. Translating it yields CASDKGGDSNTEAFF.

The gene calls are TRBV4-3 and TRBJ1-6; possible D gene TRBD1, 5 bases. The germline CDR1 and CDR2 sequences are LGHNA and YSLEER. This CDR3 is 15 amino acids long. With 1 base removed from V and 5 bases from J, the gap between germline ends came to 9 bases. The CDR3 loop is CASSQGPRDNSPLHF. The CDR3 bases are TGCGCCAGCAGCCAAGGTCCCAGGGATAATTCACCCCTCCACTTT.

This clonotype was picked up many times. V usage is TRBV6-1 and J usage is TRBJ1-6, with 10 bases aligning to TRBD1. The CDR3 sequence is 14 residues long. With V trimmed by 7 bases and J by 9 bases, 6 bases remained unmatched. CDR1 MNHNS and CDR2 SASEGT come from the germline V gene. CDR3 bases: TGTGCCAGCACTCGGGACAGGGGATCTTCACCCCTCCACTTT. Encoded protein: CASTRDRGSSPLHF.

V is TRBV4-1 and J is TRBJ2-1, with 9 positions matching TRBD1. The CDR3 runs 15 residues. V shed 4 bases, J shed 9 bases, and the junction held 10 bases outside the gene matches. The germline V gene has CDR1 MGHRA and CDR2 YSYEKL. CDR3 residues: CASSLMGQGKGEQFF. The CDR3 nucleotides read TGCGCCAGCAGCCTTATGGGACAGGGCAAAGGTGAGCAGTTCTTC.

The chain links TRBV9 to TRBJ2-3; the match to TRBD2 covers 7 bases. The V segment lost 3 bases and the J segment 1 base; nucleotides outside the gene matches: 8. The CDR3 covers 16 residues. Germline assignment: CDR1 SGDLS and CDR2 YYNGEE. The CDR3 here is CASSALLRGGTDTQYF. CDR3 DNA sequence: TGTGCCAGCAGCGCTCTACTTCGGGGGGGCACAGATACGCAGTATTTT. Drawing the rest from reference TRBV9 and TRBJ2-3, the complete variable domain is DSGVTQTPKHLITATGQRVTLRCSPRSGDLSVYWYQQSLDQGLQFLIQYYNGEERAKGNILERFSAQQFPDLHSELNLSSLELGDSALYFCASSALLRGGTDTQYFGPGTRLTVL.

In this sample, this clonotype turned up many times. This chain connects TRBV12-3 or TRBV12-4 to TRBJ1-2; D is possibly TRBD1 (5 bases). Deletions cut 5 bases from V and 13 bases from J, with 17 bases between. The CDR3 extends over 12 amino acids. CDR3 DNA: TGTGCCAGCAGTGGCCTTGGGGGGTCGGGCACCTTC. This encodes CASSGLGGSGTF.

This clonotype was detected a few times. The chain employs TRBV15 and TRBJ2-3; D is undetermined. The CDR3 runs to 13 residues. Germline V gives CDR1 LNHNV, CDR2 YYDKDF (reference sequence). V lost 1 base to trimming and J lost 3 bases, with 5 bases between them. The CDR3 sequence is CATSRVETDTQYF. DNA for the CDR3: TGTGCCACCAGCAGAGTTGAGACAGATACGCAGTATTTT.

The V call is TRBV12-3 or TRBV12-4, the J call TRBJ2-3; no definite D call. CDR3 length: 11 amino acids. The V and J ends lost 5 bases and 8 bases respectively, with 8 bases between them. The CDR3 loop is CASSTPGTQYF. For the CDR3, the DNA is TGTGCCAGCAGTACCCCAGGTACGCAGTATTTT.

This clonotype was found a few times. The rearrangement links TRBV24-1 to TRBJ1-2; 9 nucleotides line up with TRBD1. V trimming: 5 bases; J trimming: 3 bases; junction bases outside the gene matches: 9. The CDR3 runs to 16 residues. Germline assignment: CDR1 KGHDR and CDR2 SFDVKD. The CDR3 reads CATSGTVDRGDYGYTF. In nucleotides, the CDR3 is TGTGCCACCAGTGGAACGGTGGACAGGGGCGACTATGGCTACACCTTC.

The chain carries TRBV12-3 or TRBV12-4 and TRBJ1-1, with D unresolved. The V end was cut by 10 bases, the J end by 0 bases, with 18 bases between. CDR3 length: 15 amino acids. CDR3: CATRLNARMNTEAFF. DNA of the CDR3: TGTGCCACCCGATTGAACGCGCGAATGAACACTGAAGCTTTCTTT.

The J gene is TRBJ1-1, the V gene TRBV12-3 or TRBV12-4; D is ambiguous. V lost 6 bases and J lost 5, with 16 bases in between. The CDR3 is 14 residues long. The chain's CDR3 is CASRSRRGKTEAFF. DNA for the CDR3: TGTGCCAGCAGATCCCGTCGTGGGAAAACTGAAGCTTTCTTT.

This clonotype was recorded at least ten times. This chain joins TRBV12-3 or TRBV12-4 and TRBJ1-2, with TRBD1 matching 7 bases. The CDR3 is 13 amino acids. Trimming at V came to 8 bases and at J to 2 bases, leaving 5 bases not matched to a gene. The CDR3 sequence is CASYRGRNYGYTF. The CDR3 DNA sequence: TGTGCCAGCTACAGGGGCCGAAACTATGGCTACACCTTC.

The rearrangement uses TRBV29-1 and TRBJ2-2, with TRBD1 matching over 10 bases. J gave up 1 base and V 5 bases, and 4 bases lay outside the gene matches. The CDR3 totals 15 residues. The germline gives CDR1 SQVTM, CDR2 ANQGSEA. The CDR3 protein is CSVRQGARNTGELFF. The DNA for the CDR3 is TGCAGCGTTAGACAGGGGGCGCGGAACACCGGGGAGCTGTTTTTT.

Ten or more counts support this clonotype. The chain uses TRBV12-3 or TRBV12-4 and TRBJ2-5, with a tentative D call TRBD1 (6 bases). This CDR3 contains 14 residues. Trimming removed 6 bases from V and 1 base from J, with 12 bases in between. The CDR3 nucleotides read TGTGCCAGCAGCTCGGACAGTTCCCAAGAGACCCAGTACTTC. Translated, it gives CASSSDSSQETQYF.

This clonotype has just a few counts. The chain links TRBV3-1 to TRBJ2-7, with TRBD1 matching over 7 bases. V gave up 3 bases and J gave up 6 bases; unmatched junction bases: 8. Germline V gives CDR1 LGHDT, CDR2 YNNKEL (reference sequence). The CDR3 extends over 14 amino acids. The CDR3 reads CASSHFRTGTEQYF. Here the CDR3 DNA reads TGTGCCAGCAGCCACTTTAGGACAGGAACCGAGCAGTACTTC.

This clonotype was seen ten or more times. The V call is TRBV12-3 or TRBV12-4, the J call TRBJ1-3; the D is unclear. This CDR3 region has 15 residues. Trimming took 2 bases from V and 0 from J, leaving 8 bases between them. This CDR3 is CASSLMGRSGNTIYF. As DNA, the CDR3 is TGTGCCAGCAGTTTAATGGGTCGCTCTGGAAACACCATATATTTT.

As to this clonotype: A clone one base away is much larger, so this may be a read error. This sequence joins TRBV20-1 and TRBJ2-7; 7 bases agree with TRBD2. Germline CDR1 DFQATT, CDR2 SNEGSKA (reference sequence). This CDR3 has 13 residues. The CDR3 DNA reads TGCAGTGCTAGACTAGCGGTGGGCTACGAGGAGTACGTC. It encodes CSARLAVGYEEYV.